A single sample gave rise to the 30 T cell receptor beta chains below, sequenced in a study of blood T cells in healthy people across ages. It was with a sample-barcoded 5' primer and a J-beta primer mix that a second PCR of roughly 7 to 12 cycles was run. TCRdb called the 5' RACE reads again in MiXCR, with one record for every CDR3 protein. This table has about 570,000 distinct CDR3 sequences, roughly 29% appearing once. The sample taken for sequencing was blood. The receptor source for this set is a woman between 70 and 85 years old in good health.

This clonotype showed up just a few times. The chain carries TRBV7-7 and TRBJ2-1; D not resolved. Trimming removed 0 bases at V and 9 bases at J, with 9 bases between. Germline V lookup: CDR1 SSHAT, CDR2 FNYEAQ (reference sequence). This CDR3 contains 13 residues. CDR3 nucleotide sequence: TGTGCCAGCAGCTTAGCTAGCTTCGGTGAGCAGTTCTTC. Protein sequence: CASSLASFGEQFF.

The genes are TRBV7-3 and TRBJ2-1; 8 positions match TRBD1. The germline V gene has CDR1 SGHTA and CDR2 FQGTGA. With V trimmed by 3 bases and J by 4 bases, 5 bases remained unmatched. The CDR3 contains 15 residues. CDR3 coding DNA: TGTGCCAGCAGCTTGGAAGACAGGGGTTACAATGAGCAGTTCTTC. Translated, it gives CASSLEDRGYNEQFF.

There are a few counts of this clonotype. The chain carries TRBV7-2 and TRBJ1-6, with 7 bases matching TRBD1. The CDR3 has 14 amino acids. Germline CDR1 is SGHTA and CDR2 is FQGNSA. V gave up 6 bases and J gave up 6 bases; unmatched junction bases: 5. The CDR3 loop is CASRGGQSNSPLHF. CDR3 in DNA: TGTGCCAGCAGGGGGGGACAGAGTAATTCACCCCTCCACTTT. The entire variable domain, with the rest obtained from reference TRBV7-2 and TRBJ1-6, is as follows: GAGVSQSPSNKVTEKGKDVELRCDPISGHTALYWYRQSLGQGLEFLIYFQGNSAPDKSGLPSDRFSAERTGGSVSTLTIQRTQQEDSAVYLCASRGGQSNSPLHFGNGTRLTVT.

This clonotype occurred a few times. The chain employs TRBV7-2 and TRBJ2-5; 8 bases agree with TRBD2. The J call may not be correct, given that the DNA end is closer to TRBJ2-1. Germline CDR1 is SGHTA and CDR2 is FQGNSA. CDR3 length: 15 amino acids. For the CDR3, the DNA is TGTGCCAGCAGCTTATACGGGGGGGCGGGGAATGAGCAGTTCTTC. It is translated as CASSLYGGAGNEQFF.

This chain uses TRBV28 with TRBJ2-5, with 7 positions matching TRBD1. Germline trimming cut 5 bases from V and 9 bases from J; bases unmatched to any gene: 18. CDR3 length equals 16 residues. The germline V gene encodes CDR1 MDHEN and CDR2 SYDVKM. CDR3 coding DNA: TGTGCCAGCAGTCAGTCCGCGCCGGGACAGCTCGAGGCCCAGTACTTC. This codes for CASSQSAPGQLEAQYF.

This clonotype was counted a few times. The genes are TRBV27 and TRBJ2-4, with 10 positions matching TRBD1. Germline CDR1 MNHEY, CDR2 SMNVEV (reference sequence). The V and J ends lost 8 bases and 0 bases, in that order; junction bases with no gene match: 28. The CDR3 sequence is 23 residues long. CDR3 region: CASPLGPTRRQGASDGAKNIQYF. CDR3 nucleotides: TGTGCCAGCCCTCTCGGCCCCACGAGGAGACAGGGGGCATCGGATGGAGCCAAAAACATTCAGTACTTC.

CDR3 in DNA: TGCAGTGCTAGGAAGGCAGGGCCGGGGGAGACCCAGTACTTC. Its translation: CSARKAGPGETQYF. The rearrangement joins TRBV20-1 to TRBJ2-5, with D perhaps matching TRBD1 or TRBD2 (5 bases each). The CDR3 contains 14 residues. Trimming removed 3 bases from V and 5 bases from J, with 16 bases in between. The germline V gene encodes CDR1 DFQATT and CDR2 SNEGSKA (reference sequence).

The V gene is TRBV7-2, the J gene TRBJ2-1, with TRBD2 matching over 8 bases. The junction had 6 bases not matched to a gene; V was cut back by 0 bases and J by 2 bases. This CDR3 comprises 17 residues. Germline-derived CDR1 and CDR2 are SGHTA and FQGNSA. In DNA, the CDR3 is TGTGCCAGCAGCTTAGCGCGTGGCGGGGGGACCTACAATGAGCAGTTCTTC. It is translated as CASSLARGGGTYNEQFF.

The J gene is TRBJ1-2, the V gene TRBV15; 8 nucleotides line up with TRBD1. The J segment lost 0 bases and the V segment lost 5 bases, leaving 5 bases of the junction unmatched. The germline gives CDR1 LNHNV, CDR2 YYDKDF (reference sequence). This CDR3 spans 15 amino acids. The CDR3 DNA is TGTGCCACCAGCCTCGACAGGGGAGCTAACTATGGCTACACCTTC. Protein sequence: CATSLDRGANYGYTF. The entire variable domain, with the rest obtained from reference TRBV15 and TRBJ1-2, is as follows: DAMVIQNPRYQVTQFGKPVTLSCSQTLNHNVMYWYQQKSSQAPKLLFHYYDKDFNNEADTPDNFQSRRPNTSFCFLDIRSPGLGDTAMYLCATSLDRGANYGYTFGSGTRLTVV.

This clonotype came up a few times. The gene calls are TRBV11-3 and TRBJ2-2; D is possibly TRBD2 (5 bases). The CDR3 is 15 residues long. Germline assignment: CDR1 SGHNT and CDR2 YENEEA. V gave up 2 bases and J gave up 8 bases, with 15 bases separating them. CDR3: CASSLSSRGGGELFF. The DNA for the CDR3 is TGTGCCAGCAGCTTAAGCTCTCGGGGTGGAGGGGAGCTGTTTTTT.

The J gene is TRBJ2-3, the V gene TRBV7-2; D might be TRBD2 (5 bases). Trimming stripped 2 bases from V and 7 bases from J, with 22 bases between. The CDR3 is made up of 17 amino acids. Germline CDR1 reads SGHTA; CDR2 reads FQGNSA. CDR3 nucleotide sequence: TGTGCCAGCAGCTTAAACGGGAACCTACCCCAACAGAATACGCAGTATTTT. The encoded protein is CASSLNGNLPQQNTQYF.

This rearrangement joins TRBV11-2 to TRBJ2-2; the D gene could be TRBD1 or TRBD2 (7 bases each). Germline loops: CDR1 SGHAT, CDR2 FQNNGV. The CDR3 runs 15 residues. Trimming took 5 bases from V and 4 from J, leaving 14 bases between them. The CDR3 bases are TGTGCCAGCAGCGCCAGGGGGGGTACCACCGGGGAGCTGTTTTTT. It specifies CASSARGGTTGELFF.

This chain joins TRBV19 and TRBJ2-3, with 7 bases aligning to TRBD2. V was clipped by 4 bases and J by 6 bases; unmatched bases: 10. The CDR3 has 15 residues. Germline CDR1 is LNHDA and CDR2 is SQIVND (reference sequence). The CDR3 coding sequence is TGTGCCAGTAGTAAAGACCAAACAGCGGGGGATACGCAGTATTTT. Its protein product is CASSKDQTAGDTQYF.

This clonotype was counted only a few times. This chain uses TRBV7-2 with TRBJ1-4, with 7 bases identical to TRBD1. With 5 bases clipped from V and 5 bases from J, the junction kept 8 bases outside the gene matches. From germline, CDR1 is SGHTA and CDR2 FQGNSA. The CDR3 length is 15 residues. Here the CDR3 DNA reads TGTGCCAGCAGCCTGAAAAAGACAGGGAATGAAAAACTGTTTTTT. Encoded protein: CASSLKKTGNEKLFF.

CDR3: CASSHTGGEETQYF. The CDR3 DNA reads TGTGCCAGCAGCCATACAGGGGGTGAGGAGACCCAGTACTTC. J is TRBJ2-5 and V is TRBV7-9; 8 bases are a match to TRBD1. CDR1 and CDR2 (germline): SEHNR, FQNEAQ (reference sequence). The CDR3 contains 14 residues. With 5 bases clipped from V and 5 bases from J, the junction kept 7 bases outside the gene matches.

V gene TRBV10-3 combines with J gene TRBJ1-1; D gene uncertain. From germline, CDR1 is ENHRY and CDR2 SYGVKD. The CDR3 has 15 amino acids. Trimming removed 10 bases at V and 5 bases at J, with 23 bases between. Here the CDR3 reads CATRSTRQVGTEAFF. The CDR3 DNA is TGTGCCACTCGATCGACAAGGCAGGTGGGAACTGAAGCTTTCTTT.

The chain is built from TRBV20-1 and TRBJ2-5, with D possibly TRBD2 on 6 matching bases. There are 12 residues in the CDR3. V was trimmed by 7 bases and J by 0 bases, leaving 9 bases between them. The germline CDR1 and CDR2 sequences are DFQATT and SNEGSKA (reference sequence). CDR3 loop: CSVAGNQETQYF. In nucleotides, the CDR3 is TGCAGTGTTGCGGGGAACCAAGAGACCCAGTACTTC.

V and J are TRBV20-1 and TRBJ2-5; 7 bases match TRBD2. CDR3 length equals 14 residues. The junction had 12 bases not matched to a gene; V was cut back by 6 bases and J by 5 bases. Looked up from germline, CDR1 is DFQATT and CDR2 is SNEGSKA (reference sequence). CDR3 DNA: TGCAGTGCCCAGAGGTATGCGGGGGAGGAGACCCAGTACTTC. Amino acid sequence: CSAQRYAGEETQYF.

For the CDR3, the DNA is TGTGCCAGCAGTTCGGACAGGGCCCAACACGTGTACCAAGAGACCCAGTACTTC. It codes for CASSSDRAQHVYQETQYF. The rearrangement links TRBV12-3 or TRBV12-4 to TRBJ2-5; 8 bases match TRBD1. The V and J ends lost 4 bases and 0 bases, in that order; junction bases with no gene match: 13. The CDR3 is 18 amino acids.

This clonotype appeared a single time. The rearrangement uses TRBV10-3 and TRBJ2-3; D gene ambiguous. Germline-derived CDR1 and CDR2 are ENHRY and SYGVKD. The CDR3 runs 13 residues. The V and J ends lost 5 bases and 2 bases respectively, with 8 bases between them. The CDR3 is CAISRLFTDTQYF. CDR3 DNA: TGTGCCATCAGTCGACTTTTCACAGATACGCAGTATTTT.

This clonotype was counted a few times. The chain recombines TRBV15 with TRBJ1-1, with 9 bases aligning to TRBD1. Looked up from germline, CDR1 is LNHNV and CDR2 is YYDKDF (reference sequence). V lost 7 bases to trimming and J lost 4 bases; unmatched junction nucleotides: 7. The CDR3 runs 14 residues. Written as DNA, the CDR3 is TGTGCCACCACCGGGACAGGGACGGGCACTGAAGCTTTCTTT. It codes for CATTGTGTGTEAFF.

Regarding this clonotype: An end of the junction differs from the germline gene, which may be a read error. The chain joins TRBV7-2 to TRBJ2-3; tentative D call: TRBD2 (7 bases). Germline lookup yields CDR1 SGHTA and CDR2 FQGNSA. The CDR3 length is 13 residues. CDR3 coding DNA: TGTGCCAGCAGCTCTCAAGGGGGGGATACGCGGTATTTT. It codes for CASSSQGGDTRYF.

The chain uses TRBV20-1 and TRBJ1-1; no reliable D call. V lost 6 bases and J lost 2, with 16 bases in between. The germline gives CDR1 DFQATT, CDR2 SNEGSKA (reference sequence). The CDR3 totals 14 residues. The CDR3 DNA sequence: TGCAGTGCGGTATCGGGGATGGGAAACACTGAAGCTTTCTTT. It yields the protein CSAVSGMGNTEAFF.

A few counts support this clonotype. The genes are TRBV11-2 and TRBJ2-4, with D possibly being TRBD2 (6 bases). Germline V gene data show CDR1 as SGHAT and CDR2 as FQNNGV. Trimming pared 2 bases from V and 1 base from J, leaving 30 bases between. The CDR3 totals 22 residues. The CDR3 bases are TGTGCCAGCAGCTTACCAAGACCCACTGGGACTTCCCGCGGAGTGGCCAAAAACATTCAGTACTTC. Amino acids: CASSLPRPTGTSRGVAKNIQYF.

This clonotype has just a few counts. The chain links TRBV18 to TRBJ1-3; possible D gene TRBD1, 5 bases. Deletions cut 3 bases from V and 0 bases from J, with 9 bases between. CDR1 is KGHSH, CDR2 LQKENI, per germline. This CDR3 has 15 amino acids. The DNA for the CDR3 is TGTGCCAGCTCACCGGACACCCACTCTGGAAACACCATATATTTT. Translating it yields CASSPDTHSGNTIYF.

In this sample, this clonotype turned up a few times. Here the CDR3 DNA reads TGTGCCAGCAGTGGACAGACCCACCAAGAGACCCAGTACTTC. Protein: CASSGQTHQETQYF. This sequence joins TRBV2 and TRBJ2-5; D perhaps matches TRBD1 (5 bases). The CDR3 contains 14 residues. The V end was cut by 4 bases, the J end by 0 bases, with 9 bases between. Germline V gene sequence: CDR1 SNHLY, CDR2 FYNNEI.

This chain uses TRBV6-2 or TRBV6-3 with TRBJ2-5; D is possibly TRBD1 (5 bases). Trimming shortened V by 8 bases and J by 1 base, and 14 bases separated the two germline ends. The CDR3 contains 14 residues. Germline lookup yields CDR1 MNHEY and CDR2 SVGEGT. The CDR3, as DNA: TGTGCCAGCGCTAGACAGTATATCCAAGAGACCCAGTACTTC. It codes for CASARQYIQETQYF.

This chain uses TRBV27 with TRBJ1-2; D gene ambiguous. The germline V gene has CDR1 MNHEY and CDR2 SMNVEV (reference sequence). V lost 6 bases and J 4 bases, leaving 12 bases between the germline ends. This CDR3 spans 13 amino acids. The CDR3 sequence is CASSPQVTYGYTF. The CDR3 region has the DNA TGTGCCAGCAGCCCCCAGGTTACCTATGGCTACACCTTC.

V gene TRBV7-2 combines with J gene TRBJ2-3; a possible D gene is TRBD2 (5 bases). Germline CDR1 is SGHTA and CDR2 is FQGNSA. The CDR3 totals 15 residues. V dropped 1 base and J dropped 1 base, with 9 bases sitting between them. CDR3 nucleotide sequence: TGTGCCAGCAGCTTAGTAGGGCGGGGCACAGATACGCAGTATTTT. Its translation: CASSLVGRGTDTQYF.

The CDR3 is CASTRTLETQYF. In DNA, the CDR3 is TGTGCCAGCACCCGGACGCTAGAGACCCAGTACTTC. This sequence joins TRBV2 and TRBJ2-5; D unclear. Trimming took off 7 bases at V and 4 bases at J, with 10 bases between the two ends. CDR3 length: 12 residues. Germline CDR1 and CDR2: SNHLY and FYNNEI.